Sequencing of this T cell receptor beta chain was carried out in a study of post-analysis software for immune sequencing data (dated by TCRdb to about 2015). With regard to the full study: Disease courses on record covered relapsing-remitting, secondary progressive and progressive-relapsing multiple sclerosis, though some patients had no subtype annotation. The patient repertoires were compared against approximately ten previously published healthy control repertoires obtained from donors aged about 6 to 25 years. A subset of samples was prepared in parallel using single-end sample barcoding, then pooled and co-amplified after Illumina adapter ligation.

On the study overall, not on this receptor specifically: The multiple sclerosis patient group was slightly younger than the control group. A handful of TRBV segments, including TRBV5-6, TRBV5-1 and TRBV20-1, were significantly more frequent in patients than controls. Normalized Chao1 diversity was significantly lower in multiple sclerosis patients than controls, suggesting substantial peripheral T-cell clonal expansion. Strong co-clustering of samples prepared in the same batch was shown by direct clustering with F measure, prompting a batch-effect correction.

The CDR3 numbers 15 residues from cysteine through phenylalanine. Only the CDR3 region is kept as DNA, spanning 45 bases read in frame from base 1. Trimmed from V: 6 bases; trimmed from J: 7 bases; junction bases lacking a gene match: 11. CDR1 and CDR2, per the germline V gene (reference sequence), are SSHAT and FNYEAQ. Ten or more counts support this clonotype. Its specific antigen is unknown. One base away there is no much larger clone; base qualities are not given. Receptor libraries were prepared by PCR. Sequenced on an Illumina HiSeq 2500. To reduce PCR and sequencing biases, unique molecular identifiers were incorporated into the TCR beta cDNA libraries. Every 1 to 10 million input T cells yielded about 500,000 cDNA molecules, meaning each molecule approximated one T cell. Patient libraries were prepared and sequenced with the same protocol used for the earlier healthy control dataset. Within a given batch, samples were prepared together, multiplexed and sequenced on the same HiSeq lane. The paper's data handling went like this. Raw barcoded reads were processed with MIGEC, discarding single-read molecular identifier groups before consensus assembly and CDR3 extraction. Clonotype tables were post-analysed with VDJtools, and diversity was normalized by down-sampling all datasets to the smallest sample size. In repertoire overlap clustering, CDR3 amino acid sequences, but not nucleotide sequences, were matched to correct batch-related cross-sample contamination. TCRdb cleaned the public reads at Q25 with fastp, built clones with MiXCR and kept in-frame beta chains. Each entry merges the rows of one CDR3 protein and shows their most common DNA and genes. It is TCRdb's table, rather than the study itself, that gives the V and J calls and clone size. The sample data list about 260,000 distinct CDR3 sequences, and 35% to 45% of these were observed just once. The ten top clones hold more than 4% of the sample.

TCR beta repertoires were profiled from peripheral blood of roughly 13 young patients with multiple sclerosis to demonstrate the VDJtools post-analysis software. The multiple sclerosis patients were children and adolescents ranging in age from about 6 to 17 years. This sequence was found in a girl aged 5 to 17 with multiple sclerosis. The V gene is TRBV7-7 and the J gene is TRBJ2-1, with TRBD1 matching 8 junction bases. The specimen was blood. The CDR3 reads CASSTGRGLRNEQFF. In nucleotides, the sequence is TGTGCCAGCAGTACGGGCAGGGGGCTTCGTAATGAGCAGTTCTTC. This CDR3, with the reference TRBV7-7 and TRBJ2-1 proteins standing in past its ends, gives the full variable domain GAGVSQSPRYKVTKRGQDVTLRCDPISSHATLYWYQQALGQGPEFLTYFNYEAQPDKSGLPSDRFSAERPEGSISTLTIQRTEQRDSAMYRCASSTGRGLRNEQFFGPGTRLTVL.